The 28 T cell receptor beta chains in this list originate from one sample, sequenced in a study of T cells in Graves' hyperthyroidism and ophthalmopathy. Using RNA transcripts as the source, TCR beta CDR3 regions were amplified. A first-round RT-PCR of the TCR CDR3 used the HTBI primer set. Each CDR3 protein gets one entry after TCRdb re-called the multiplex PCR reads with MiXCR. The sample consists of roughly 500,000 distinct CDR3 sequences, 14% of them appearing once. Sequenced sample: blood. The receptors here all came from a woman aged 25 to 39 with Graves' hyperthyroidism that later progressed to Graves' ophthalmopathy.

This clonotype was recorded many times. V is TRBV3-1 and J is TRBJ2-5, with 12 bases that match TRBD2. Germline V lookup: CDR1 LGHDT, CDR2 YNNKEL (reference sequence). The V segment lost 6 bases and the J segment 0 bases; nucleotides outside the gene matches: 2. This CDR3 has 15 residues. The CDR3 protein is CASRLAGGYQETQYF. The CDR3, as DNA: TGTGCCAGCAGACTAGCGGGAGGATACCAAGAGACCCAGTACTTC.

This clonotype was seen many times. The chain carries TRBV2 and TRBJ2-7, with a possible D match to TRBD1 (5 bases). The germline V gene encodes CDR1 SNHLY and CDR2 FYNNEI. The CDR3 has 13 residues. V was cut by 11 bases and J by 6 bases, with 20 bases left in between. The CDR3 sequence is CAGAKGLRGEQYF. The CDR3, as DNA: TGTGCCGGGGCAAAAGGCTTAAGGGGCGAGCAGTACTTC.

A note on this clonotype: This clone may be a read error of a much larger clone one base away. V usage is TRBV30 and J usage is TRBJ2-3; 7 bases map to TRBD2. Germline-derived CDR1 and CDR2 are GTSNPN and SVGIG (reference sequence). There are 16 residues in the CDR3. The CDR3 here is CAWSVGLAASTDTKYF. The DNA of the CDR3 is TGTGCCTGGAGTGTTGGCCTAGCGGCTAGCACAGATACGAAGTATTTT.

Note on this clonotype: A much larger clone differs from this one at a single base, so this may be a read error. The rearrangement joins TRBV7-2 to TRBJ2-3, with 8 bases aligning to TRBD2. This CDR3 region has 19 residues. Losses at the gene ends were 4 bases for V and 2 bases for J; bases not matched to a gene: 17. Looked up from germline, CDR1 is SGHTA and CDR2 is FQGNSA. CDR3 sequence (DNA): TGTGCCAGCAGCTCACCAGCGGGAGCGGCGTCCTACGACACAGATACGCAGTATTTT. It yields the protein CASSSPAGAASYDTDTQYF.

At least ten counts were recorded for this clonotype. This chain joins TRBV10-3 and TRBJ1-6; D remains ambiguous. V gave up 3 bases and J gave up 6 bases, with 6 bases separating them. This CDR3 has 13 amino acids. The germline CDR1 and CDR2 sequences are ENHRY and SYGVKD. The CDR3 nucleotides read TGTGCCATCAGTGAAAAGGTTAATTCACCCCTCCACTTT. It is translated as CAISEKVNSPLHF.

This clonotype was counted ten times or more. The chain uses TRBV3-1 and TRBJ2-7; D is possibly TRBD1 (5 bases). V was trimmed by 4 bases and J by 6 bases, leaving 10 bases between them. Per germline, CDR1 LGHDT and CDR2 YNNKEL (reference sequence). This CDR3 region has 12 residues. The CDR3 sequence: CASSPDRSEQYF. In nucleotides, the CDR3 is TGTGCCAGCAGCCCCGACAGATCCGAGCAGTACTTC.

This clonotype was counted ten times or more. The DNA for the CDR3 is TGTGCCAGCAGCCCACGACACACAGAGAGGACCACTGAAGCTTTCTTT. Protein: CASSPRHTERTTEAFF. The chain combines TRBV7-9 with TRBJ1-1; D not certain. The length of the CDR3 is 16 residues. Trimming shortened V by 5 bases and J by 4 bases, and 20 bases separated the two germline ends. Germline loops: CDR1 SEHNR, CDR2 FQNEAQ (reference sequence).

This clonotype was counted at least ten times. The DNA of the CDR3 is TGTGCCAGCAGCTGGGGACAGCCCTACGAGCAGTACTTC. This sequence encodes CASSWGQPYEQYF. J is TRBJ2-7 and V is TRBV7-2; 7 bases fit TRBD1. J was trimmed by 2 bases and V by 4 bases; bases with no gene match: 2. This CDR3 is built from 13 residues. Looked up from germline, CDR1 is SGHTA and CDR2 is FQGNSA.

The chain recombines TRBV3-1 with TRBJ1-1, with D perhaps TRBD1 (6 bases). Germline CDR1 is LGHDT and CDR2 is YNNKEL (reference sequence). V was cut by 4 bases and J by 5 bases, with 23 bases left in between. This CDR3 comprises 17 residues. Written as DNA, the CDR3 is TGTGCCAGCAGCCCCCGAACTACAAGGGGGTTTGAAACTGAAGCTTTCTTT. Encoded protein: CASSPRTTRGFETEAFF.

Concerning this clonotype: A far larger clone is only one base removed, so a read error is likely. The J gene is TRBJ1-5, the V gene TRBV11-2; no clear D. The length of the CDR3 is 13 residues. CDR1 is SGHAT, CDR2 FQNNGV, per germline. CDR3 in amino acids: CASGLGDNQPQHF. DNA for the CDR3: TGTGCCAGCGGCTTAGGAGATAATCAGCCCCAGCATTTT.

This clonotype was observed at least ten times. The J gene is TRBJ2-3, the V gene TRBV20-1; a weak D match, TRBD2 (6 bases). The germline V gene encodes CDR1 DFQATT and CDR2 SNEGSKA (reference sequence). V was clipped by 6 bases and J by 0 bases, with 13 bases between them. The CDR3 has 14 residues. The CDR3: CSASGTSSTDTQYF. CDR3 coding DNA: TGCAGTGCCTCCGGGACTTCTAGCACAGATACGCAGTATTTT.

In its sample, this clonotype was seen many times. The CDR3 nucleotides read TGTGCCACCAGTGATCTGGATTCTAACTATGGCTACACCTTC. This gives the protein CATSDLDSNYGYTF. The rearrangement links TRBV24-1 to TRBJ1-2, with D unresolved. Germline lookup yields CDR1 KGHDR and CDR2 SFDVKD. The germline V and J ends were trimmed by 3 bases and 0 bases, with 7 bases remaining between them. CDR3 size: 14 residues.

This clonotype was observed at least ten times. This chain uses TRBV19 with TRBJ1-1, with 7 nucleotides matching TRBD1. From germline, CDR1 is LNHDA and CDR2 SQIVND (reference sequence). J lost 5 bases, V lost 1 base, and 4 bases had no gene match. This CDR3 has 14 amino acids. This CDR3 is CASSIVSGGTEAFF. In DNA, the CDR3 is TGTGCCAGTAGTATAGTCTCAGGGGGTACTGAAGCTTTCTTT.

CDR3: CAWSGRLGIKETQYF. As DNA, the CDR3 is TGTGCCTGGAGCGGGAGACTAGGAATAAAAGAGACCCAGTACTTC. The V gene is TRBV30, the J gene TRBJ2-5; D is perhaps TRBD2 (6 bases). The V end lost 3 bases, the J end lost 3 bases, and 17 bases lay between the germline ends. There are 15 residues in the CDR3. Germline CDR1 reads GTSNPN; CDR2 reads SVGIG (reference sequence).

This clonotype showed up just a few times. The chain carries TRBV29-1 and TRBJ2-2, with 7 bases lining up with TRBD2. The V gene end was trimmed by 3 bases and the J gene end by 6 bases; junction bases not matched to a gene: 7. Germline values: CDR1 SQVTM, CDR2 ANQGSEA. The length of the CDR3 is 14 residues. The DNA of the CDR3 is TGCAGCGTTGACGTGGGAGGGAAGGCCGGGGAGCTGTTTTTT. Protein: CSVDVGGKAGELFF.

As regards this clonotype: A single base separates this from a much larger clone, so it may be a read error. This chain joins TRBV12-3 or TRBV12-4 and TRBJ1-1; tentative D call: TRBD1 (6 bases). Trimming stripped 4 bases from V and 8 bases from J, with 17 bases between. The CDR3 is 14 residues long. The CDR3 region is CASSSLNLQGEAFF. In DNA, the CDR3 is TGTGCCAGCAGTTCCCTCAACCTTCAGGGGGAAGCTTTCTTT.

In this sample, this clonotype turned up many times. The rearrangement links TRBV27 to TRBJ2-7; no definite D call. Trimming removed 1 base from V and 4 bases from J, with 11 bases in between. Germline CDR1 reads MNHEY; CDR2 reads SMNVEV (reference sequence). The CDR3 loop spans 14 amino acids. CDR3 in amino acids: CASSLLGPLYEQYF. CDR3 sequence (DNA): TGTGCCAGCAGTTTATTAGGTCCCCTATACGAGCAGTACTTC.

There are many counts of this clonotype. This rearrangement joins TRBV27 to TRBJ1-1, with TRBD1 matching 9 bases. Germline CDR1 is MNHEY and CDR2 is SMNVEV (reference sequence). This CDR3 is built from 14 residues. V lost 6 bases and J lost 7; bases outside the gene matches: 9. The CDR3 DNA follows: TGTGCCAGCAGCCGAACAGGGGGCAACGATGAAGCTTTCTTT. Protein: CASSRTGGNDEAFF.

This clonotype has ten or more counts. The chain uses TRBV28 and TRBJ2-1, with 10 bases fitting TRBD2. This CDR3 region has 14 residues. V lost 6 bases, J lost 9 bases, and 8 bases stayed unmatched. From germline, CDR1 is MDHEN and CDR2 SYDVKM. CDR3 protein: CASRSASGSREQFF. For the CDR3, the DNA is TGTGCCAGCAGGAGTGCTAGCGGGAGCCGTGAGCAGTTCTTC. The variable domain in full, completed from reference TRBV28 and TRBJ2-1, reads DVKVTQSSRYLVKRTGEKVFLECVQDMDHENMFWYRQDPGLGLRLIYFSYDVKMKEKGDIPEGYSVSREKKERFSLILESASTNQTSMYLCASRSASGSREQFFGPGTRLTVL.

The chain joins TRBV5-1 to TRBJ2-2; D may correspond to TRBD1 or TRBD2 (6 bases each). The CDR3 length is 15 residues. Germline CDR1 and CDR2: SGHRS and YFSETQ. The V and J ends lost 0 bases and 2 bases respectively, with 8 bases between them. The CDR3 sequence is CASSLDGGNTGELFF. DNA of the CDR3: TGCGCCAGCAGCTTGGACGGGGGCAACACCGGGGAGCTGTTTTTT.

The table lists this clonotype with many counts. The chain links TRBV20-1 to TRBJ2-3, with TRBD2 as a possible D gene (5 bases). Germline values: CDR1 DFQATT, CDR2 SNEGSKA (reference sequence). CDR3 length: 14 amino acids. Trimming left V 1 base short and J 5 bases short, with 13 bases between. The CDR3 reads CSARGEFRGDTQYF. In DNA, the CDR3 is TGCAGTGCTAGAGGGGAGTTCCGTGGAGATACGCAGTATTTT.

This clonotype was seen many times. The chain has TRBV4-1 and TRBJ1-3; unclear D gene. Trimming pared 0 bases from V and 2 bases from J, leaving 11 bases between. The germline gives CDR1 MGHRA, CDR2 YSYEKL. This CDR3 is built from 16 residues. This CDR3 is CASSQDHLETGNTIYF. CDR3 nucleotides: TGCGCCAGCAGCCAAGATCATCTGGAGACTGGAAACACCATATATTTT.

As regards this clonotype: This probably arose from a read error, given a far larger clone one base away. The chain combines TRBV5-1 with TRBJ1-1, with TRBD1 identical over 11 bases. Germline V gene data show CDR1 as SGHRS and CDR2 as YFSETQ. The CDR3 has 14 amino acids. CDR3 region: CASSLGQGATEASF. CDR3 in DNA: TGCGCCAGCAGCTTAGGACAGGGGGCTACTGAAGCTTCCTTT.

This clonotype was recorded at least ten times. The rearrangement joins TRBV6-6 to TRBJ2-7; a weak D match, TRBD2 (5 bases). Trimming took 2 bases from V and 0 from J, leaving 11 bases between them. This CDR3 region has 15 residues. The germline CDR1 and CDR2 sequences are MNHNY and SVGAGI (reference sequence). CDR3 loop: CASSYVASSSYEQYF. In DNA form, the CDR3 reads TGTGCCAGCAGTTACGTAGCGAGTAGCTCCTACGAGCAGTACTTC.

This clonotype was observed many times. The chain links TRBV6-1 to TRBJ1-1; tentative D call: TRBD1 (5 bases). The germline CDR1 and CDR2 sequences are MNHNS and SASEGT. The CDR3 spans 16 residues. V was cut by 5 bases and J by 1 base, with 17 bases left in between. CDR3 nucleotides: TGTGCCAGCAGTTATTTCGCAGGGACGGCGAACACTGAAGCTTTCTTT. As protein: CASSYFAGTANTEAFF.

J is TRBJ1-1 and V is TRBV20-1, with D tentatively TRBD1 (5 bases). The CDR3 has 14 residues. Germline V gene lookup returns CDR1 DFQATT and CDR2 SNEGSKA (reference sequence). V lost 0 bases, J lost 4 bases, and 12 bases lay in between. CDR3 loop: CSARDGGGTTEAFF. The CDR3 DNA is TGCAGTGCTAGAGATGGGGGAGGGACCACTGAAGCTTTCTTT.

This clonotype was counted at least ten times. This rearrangement joins TRBV11-3 to TRBJ2-7; 14 bases agree with TRBD2. Germline V gene sequence: CDR1 SGHNT, CDR2 YENEEA. This CDR3 contains 14 residues. The V and J ends lost 4 bases and 6 bases, in that order; junction bases with no gene match: 2. The CDR3 protein is CASSSGLAGVEQYF. CDR3 coding DNA: TGTGCCAGCAGCTCGGGACTAGCGGGAGTCGAGCAGTACTTC.

This clonotype was seen many times. This sequence joins TRBV12-3 or TRBV12-4 and TRBJ2-2; D may be TRBD2 (6 bases). V was cut by 3 bases and J by 7 bases, with 15 bases left in between. This CDR3 comprises 15 residues. This chain's CDR3 is CASSLGREWDGELFF. The CDR3 bases are TGTGCCAGCAGTTTGGGACGGGAGTGGGACGGGGAGCTGTTTTTT.